The 20 T cell receptor beta chains listed next were all sequenced from one sample in a study of blood T cell repertoires in COVID-19. Method: immunoSEQ multiplex PCR; TCRdb's copy keeps in-frame clones and lacks some. The sample shows around 300,000 clones, 89% of them seen only once. Sequencing was performed on peripheral blood. The receptors shown here come from a woman in her thirties or forties who had recovered from COVID-19.

The V gene is TRBV9, the J gene TRBJ2-6, with D uncertain. CDR1 and CDR2 from the germline V gene are SGDLS and YYNGEE. The CDR3 is 15 amino acids. Deletions cut 4 bases from V and 3 bases from J, with 11 bases between. The CDR3 is CASSPLMIGANVLTF. The CDR3 DNA reads as TGTGCCAGCAGCCCGCTAATGATTGGGGCCAACGTCCTGACTTTC.

The J gene is TRBJ2-1, the V gene TRBV27, with D unclear. This CDR3 has 12 residues. The germline gives CDR1 MNHEY, CDR2 SMNVEV (reference sequence). V shed 9 bases and J shed 8 bases, with 14 bases lying between them. CDR3 region: CASGPQLDEQFF. The CDR3 bases are TGTGCCAGTGGGCCGCAGCTTGATGAGCAGTTCTTC.

The CDR3 DNA is TGCGCCAGCAGCTTGTCAAGCGGGAGTGCCAATGAGCAGTTCTTC. Amino acids: CASSLSSGSANEQFF. V is TRBV5-1 and J is TRBJ2-1, with 8 nucleotides matching TRBD2. The CDR3 covers 15 residues. With V trimmed by 1 base and J by 6 bases, 6 bases remained unmatched. Germline CDR1 reads SGHRS; CDR2 reads YFSETQ.

The V and J genes are TRBV19 and TRBJ2-3; no clear D gene. V lost 6 bases and J 5 bases, leaving 18 bases between the germline ends. The germline CDR1 and CDR2 sequences are LNHDA and SQIVND (reference sequence). This CDR3 has 15 amino acids. The CDR3 is CASSRPKAAVDTQYF. In DNA, the CDR3 is TGTGCCAGTAGCCGACCCAAAGCTGCGGTAGATACGCAGTATTTT.

The chain carries TRBV28 and TRBJ1-2, with D unresolved. Germline values: CDR1 MDHEN, CDR2 SYDVKM. This CDR3 has 15 amino acids. V shed 5 bases and J shed 4 bases, with 17 bases lying between them. The CDR3 bases are TGTGCCAGCAGTATCCCGGACGCCGCGGGCTATGGCTACACCTTC. Residues: CASSIPDAAGYGYTF.

The rearrangement joins TRBV2 to TRBJ2-5; 10 positions match TRBD1. CDR3 size: 15 residues. Germline values: CDR1 SNHLY, CDR2 FYNNEI. V lost 6 bases, J lost 4 bases, and 8 bases stayed unmatched. The CDR3 DNA sequence: TGTGCCAGCAGGTATCCCGGGACAGGGGTAGAGACCCAGTACTTC. This sequence encodes CASRYPGTGVETQYF.

This sequence joins TRBV4-1 and TRBJ2-1; no definite D call. In germline, CDR1 is MGHRA, CDR2 YSYEKL. The germline V and J ends were trimmed by 0 bases and 6 bases, with 12 bases remaining between them. The CDR3 loop spans 15 amino acids. The CDR3 nucleotides are TGCGCCAGCAGCCAAGATACTGGGCTGAGCAATGAGCAGTTCTTC. This encodes CASSQDTGLSNEQFF.

This sequence joins TRBV7-7 and TRBJ2-2, with 10 nucleotides matching TRBD1. The CDR3 loop spans 15 amino acids. Germline CDR1 and CDR2: SSHAT and FNYEAQ (reference sequence). V dropped 8 bases and J dropped 6; count of bases not matched to a gene: 9. Here the CDR3 reads CASSNTGTGAGELFF. CDR3 nucleotide sequence: TGTGCCAGCTCAAATACCGGGACAGGGGCCGGGGAGCTGTTTTTT. Using reference TRBV7-7 and TRBJ2-2 for the parts outside the CDR3, the full variable domain is GAGVSQSPRYKVTKRGQDVTLRCDPISSHATLYWYQQALGQGPEFLTYFNYEAQPDKSGLPSDRFSAERPEGSISTLTIQRTEQRDSAMYRCASSNTGTGAGELFFGEGSRLTVL.

This chain uses TRBV18 with TRBJ1-4; 10 bases fit TRBD1. Germline CDR1 and CDR2: KGHSH and LQKENI. The CDR3 has 15 amino acids. Trimming cost V 6 bases and J 8 bases; bases outside gene matches: 9. CDR3 coding DNA: TGTGCCAGCTCTCCCAGGACAGGGGGAGGAGAAAAACTGTTTTTT. Protein: CASSPRTGGGEKLFF.

J is TRBJ2-3 and V is TRBV7-3; TRBD2 might be the D (5 bases). The CDR3 runs to 13 residues. Germline V gene data show CDR1 as SGHTA and CDR2 as FQGTGA. V gave up 2 bases and J gave up 4 bases, with 7 bases separating them. The CDR3 spells CASSLEGADTQYF. The CDR3 bases are TGTGCCAGCAGCTTAGAGGGAGCAGATACGCAGTATTTT.

The rearrangement uses TRBV7-2 and TRBJ1-5, with D possibly matching TRBD1 (5 bases). With 2 bases removed from V and 11 bases from J, the gap between germline ends came to 13 bases. CDR3 length: 13 residues. CDR1 SGHTA and CDR2 FQGNSA come from the germline V gene. The chain's CDR3 is CASSLNSQGTQHF. The CDR3 DNA follows: TGTGCCAGCAGCTTAAACTCTCAGGGTACCCAGCATTTT.

V usage is TRBV5-1 and J usage is TRBJ2-5, with TRBD1 matching over 7 bases. The CDR3 is 15 residues long. CDR1 is SGHRS, CDR2 YFSETQ, per germline. J gave up 0 bases and V 3 bases, and 5 bases lay outside the gene matches. CDR3 nucleotide sequence: TGCGCCAGCAGCTCCGGGACAGCGTACCAAGAGACCCAGTACTTC. Its protein product is CASSSGTAYQETQYF.

This chain joins TRBV5-1 and TRBJ2-7; a weak D match, TRBD2 (5 bases). The germline V and J ends were trimmed by 0 bases and 4 bases, with 14 bases remaining between them. Germline V lookup: CDR1 SGHRS, CDR2 YFSETQ. CDR3 length: 15 residues. In DNA form, the CDR3 reads TGCGCCAGCAGCTTGGAACCGGGAACTCTTTACGAGCAGTACTTC. Protein: CASSLEPGTLYEQYF. The whole variable domain, remainder taken from reference TRBV5-1 and TRBJ2-7, is KAGVTQTPRYLIKTRGQQVTLSCSPISGHRSVSWYQQTPGQGLQFLFEYFSETQRNKGNFPGRFSGRQFSNSRSEMNVSTLELGDSALYLCASSLEPGTLYEQYFGPGTRLTVT.

The J gene is TRBJ1-6, the V gene TRBV27; TRBD1 is a possible D gene (6 bases). Germline V gives CDR1 MNHEY, CDR2 SMNVEV (reference sequence). Trimming shortened V by 5 bases and J by 14 bases, and 19 bases separated the two germline ends. The CDR3 length is 14 residues. CDR3 amino acids: CASSPGGAGIALHF. The DNA of the CDR3 is TGTGCCAGCAGTCCCGGGGGGGCTGGGATCGCCCTCCACTTT.

The J gene is TRBJ1-3, the V gene TRBV2; 7 nucleotides line up with TRBD1. CDR1 SNHLY and CDR2 FYNNEI come from the germline V gene. The trim removed 6 bases at V and 7 bases at J, leaving 15 bases unmatched. The CDR3 covers 16 residues. CDR3 DNA sequence: TGTGCCAGCAGACAGGGGCCTGTGGTCCTCTTCAACACCATATATTTT. Encoded protein: CASRQGPVVLFNTIYF. Combining the CDR3 with reference TRBV2 and TRBJ1-3 gives the whole variable domain EPEVTQTPSHQVTQMGQEVILRCVPISNHLYFYWYRQILGQKVEFLVSFYNNEISEKSEIFDDQFSVERPDGSNFTLKIRSTKLEDSAMYFCASRQGPVVLFNTIYFGEGSWLTVV.

This chain links TRBV7-2 with TRBJ2-7; perhaps TRBD2 as D (6 bases). Trimming left V 3 bases short and J 1 base short, with 10 bases between. CDR1 SGHTA and CDR2 FQGNSA come from the germline V gene. The CDR3 has 14 residues. The CDR3 loop reads CASSFREESYEQYF. The CDR3 DNA reads as TGTGCCAGCAGCTTTAGGGAGGAGTCCTACGAGCAGTACTTC.

V and J are TRBV6-5 and TRBJ2-5; 8 bases are shared with TRBD1. Per germline, CDR1 MNHEY and CDR2 SVGAGI. V trimming: 7 bases; J trimming: 2 bases; junction bases outside the gene matches: 6. The CDR3 spans 14 residues. The CDR3 bases are TGTGCCAGCAAAAGACAGGGGTCGCAAGAGACCCAGTACTTC. It codes for CASKRQGSQETQYF.

This rearrangement joins TRBV7-8 to TRBJ1-2; 8 nucleotides match TRBD1. Looked up from germline, CDR1 is SGHVS and CDR2 is FQNEAQ. J was trimmed by 7 bases and V by 5 bases; bases with no gene match: 9. This CDR3 is 14 amino acids long. In DNA form, the CDR3 reads TGTGCCAGCAGCATTAGCAGACAGGGGACTGGCTACACCTTC. Protein sequence: CASSISRQGTGYTF.

The V and J genes are TRBV28 and TRBJ2-1, with TRBD1 matching over 12 bases. With V trimmed by 10 bases and J by 7 bases, 8 bases remained unmatched. Germline CDR1 reads MDHEN; CDR2 reads SYDVKM. This CDR3 has 14 residues. In DNA form, the CDR3 reads TGTGCCACTACAGGGACAGGGGGCGGGAATGAGCAGTTCTTC. Residues: CATTGTGGGNEQFF.

Written as DNA, the CDR3 is TGTGCCAGCAGTTACCGGACAGGGGCAACCGGGGAGCTGTTTTTT. Protein sequence: CASSYRTGATGELFF. The chain links TRBV6-5 to TRBJ2-2, with 9 bases matching TRBD1. Germline V gives CDR1 MNHEY, CDR2 SVGAGI. This CDR3 spans 15 amino acids. J lost 5 bases, V lost 2 bases, and 3 bases had no gene match.